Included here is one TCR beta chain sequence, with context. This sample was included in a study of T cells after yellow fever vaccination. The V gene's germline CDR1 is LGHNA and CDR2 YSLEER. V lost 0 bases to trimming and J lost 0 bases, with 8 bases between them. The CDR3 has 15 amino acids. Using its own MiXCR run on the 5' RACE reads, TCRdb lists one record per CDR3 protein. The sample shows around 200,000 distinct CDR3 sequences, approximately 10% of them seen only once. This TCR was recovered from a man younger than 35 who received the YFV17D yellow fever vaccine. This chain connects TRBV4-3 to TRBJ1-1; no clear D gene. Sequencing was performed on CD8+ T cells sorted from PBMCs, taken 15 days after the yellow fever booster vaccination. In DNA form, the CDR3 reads TGCGCCAGCAGCCAAGACCCGGGGATGAACACTGAAGCTTTCTTT. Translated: CASSQDPGMNTEAFF.